These 11 T cell receptor beta chains were sequenced from one sample in a study of T-cell reconstitution after alpha-beta-depleted transplantation in children. During its preparation, the TCRbeta library received unique molecular identifiers. TCRdb re-derived calls from the PCR reads in MiXCR, one entry per CDR3 protein. Among fewer than 550,000 distinct CDR3 sequences listed, approximately 10% were seen once. The sequences come from PBMCs from the stem cell graft donor, collected from the stem cell graft. These receptor sequences come from a human donor who donated a stem cell graft to a child with acute myeloid leukemia.

The genes are TRBV29-1 and TRBJ2-1; TRBD2 agrees at 13 bases. The CDR3 is 14 amino acids. Germline V gene lookup returns CDR1 SQVTM and CDR2 ANQGSEA. V lost 5 bases to trimming and J lost 4 bases; unmatched junction nucleotides: 2. The DNA for the CDR3 is TGCAGCGTTACTAGCGGGGGGGCATACAATGAGCAGTTCTTC. This sequence encodes CSVTSGGAYNEQFF.

The V and J genes are TRBV11-2 and TRBJ2-1; a possible D gene is TRBD1 (6 bases). The germline CDR1 and CDR2 sequences are SGHAT and FQNNGV. V lost 4 bases to trimming and J lost 7 bases, with 14 bases between them. The CDR3 extends over 14 amino acids. CDR3: CASSYPGTPNEQFF. The CDR3 DNA follows: TGTGCCAGCAGCTATCCCGGGACACCTAATGAGCAGTTCTTC. Full variable domain (outside the CDR3, taken from reference TRBV11-2 and TRBJ2-1): EAGVAQSPRYKIIEKRQSVAFWCNPISGHATLYWYQQILGQGPKLLIQFQNNGVVDDSQLPKDRFSAERLKGVDSTLKIQPAKLEDSAVYLCASSYPGTPNEQFFGPGTRLTVL.

The CDR3 loop reads CSASGPGLALGKEQFF. In DNA, the CDR3 is TGCAGTGCTAGCGGCCCGGGACTAGCTTTGGGGAAAGAGCAGTTCTTC. The rearrangement uses TRBV20-1 and TRBJ2-1; 9 bases map to TRBD2. V shed 3 bases and J 10 bases; nucleotides not matched to a gene: 16. In germline, CDR1 is DFQATT, CDR2 SNEGSKA (reference sequence). The CDR3 runs to 16 residues.

This clonotype has ten or more counts. Written as DNA, the CDR3 is TGTGCCAGCAGCTGGACTGGGGAGACCCAGTACTTC. Translation gives CASSWTGETQYF. The chain carries TRBV7-9 and TRBJ2-5; maybe TRBD2 (5 bases). With 4 bases removed from V and 5 bases from J, the gap between germline ends came to 8 bases. Germline CDR1 is SEHNR and CDR2 is FQNEAQ (reference sequence). The CDR3 consists of 12 residues.

The chain uses TRBV27 and TRBJ2-3; TRBD2 matches 11 bases. The CDR3 covers 17 residues. Germline CDR1 is MNHEY and CDR2 is SMNVEV (reference sequence). The junction had 8 bases not matched to a gene; V was cut back by 5 bases and J by 1 base. CDR3 sequence (DNA): TGTGCCAGCAGTGACCCGGGGGGACTAGCGGGCACAGATACGCAGTATTTT. Translated: CASSDPGGLAGTDTQYF.

The rearrangement joins TRBV20-1 to TRBJ1-1; TRBD1 matches at 8 bases. The trim removed 6 bases at V and 0 bases at J, leaving 3 bases unmatched. CDR3 length: 13 residues. CDR1 is DFQATT, CDR2 SNEGSKA, per germline (reference sequence). CDR3 sequence (DNA): TGCAGTGCCAGGACAGGGATGAACACTGAAGCTTTCTTT. Translating gives CSARTGMNTEAFF.

The CDR3, as DNA: TGTGCCAGCAGTCACCGGTCGAAATGGGAGCAGTACGTC. It yields the protein CASSHRSKWEQYV. V and J are TRBV6-5 and TRBJ2-7; D is unclear. V was clipped by 5 bases and J by 7 bases, with 15 bases between them. The CDR3 runs 13 residues. Germline CDR1 MNHEY, CDR2 SVGAGI.

Remarks on this clonotype: It may be a read error: a sequence one base away is much more abundant. This chain connects TRBV6-1 to TRBJ2-5, with 7 bases fitting TRBD2. The CDR3 contains 14 residues. Germline V gene lookup returns CDR1 MNHNS and CDR2 SASEGT. CDR3 residues: CANSPRGYQETQYF. CDR3 bases: TGTGCCAACAGTCCGCGGGGGTACCAAGAGACCCAGTACTTC.

This clonotype was counted a few times. The V gene is TRBV6-1, the J gene TRBJ2-1; 7 bases are shared with TRBD2. Germline assignment: CDR1 MNHNS and CDR2 SASEGT. V gave up 6 bases and J gave up 1 base; unmatched junction bases: 6. The CDR3 loop spans 15 amino acids. CDR3 loop: CASRGGLVSYNEQFF. The DNA for the CDR3 is TGTGCCAGCAGAGGCGGACTAGTTTCCTACAATGAGCAGTTCTTC.

This clonotype was detected many times. The chain employs TRBV19 and TRBJ2-1; 15 bases fit TRBD2. The junction had 5 bases not matched to a gene; V was cut back by 5 bases and J by 0 bases. This CDR3 has 18 residues. From germline, CDR1 is LNHDA and CDR2 SQIVND (reference sequence). For the CDR3, the DNA is TGTGCCAGTAGTGGGACTAGCGGGGGGAGTAGCTCCTACAATGAGCAGTTCTTC. Translating gives CASSGTSGGSSSYNEQFF.

This clonotype has a handful of counts. This chain connects TRBV7-2 to TRBJ2-2; D is ambiguous. V was trimmed by 1 base and J by 3 bases, leaving 12 bases between them. Germline-derived CDR1 and CDR2 are SGHTA and FQGNSA. This CDR3 spans 16 amino acids. CDR3 region: CASSLGFSRDTGELFF. The CDR3 DNA sequence: TGTGCCAGCAGCTTAGGGTTCAGCAGAGACACCGGGGAGCTGTTTTTT.